This TCR beta chain was documented in a study of T-cell reconstitution after alpha-beta-depleted transplantation in children. Study results and limitations: The origin of high day-60 TCRbeta diversity in some patients lay in surviving recipient T cells and thymic progenitors. From newly produced T cells came most of the T-cell counts and diversity one year after transplant. Roughly two months post-transplant, alpha-beta T cells reportedly originated from several hundred graft clones that had expanded.

Note on this clonotype: Its antigen is unidentified.

TCRbeta library preparation incorporated unique molecular identifiers. Each CDR3 protein gets one entry after TCRdb re-called the PCR reads with MiXCR. The sample shows a few hundred thousand distinct CDR3 sequences, roughly 13% of them seen only once. With V trimmed by 1 base and J by 3 bases, 2 bases remained unmatched. The CDR3 has 14 residues. Germline CDR1 reads DFQATT; CDR2 reads SNEGSKA (reference sequence). The gene calls are TRBV20-1 and TRBJ2-1, with 8 positions matching TRBD1. This TCR was recovered from a male patient younger than 18 who had a stem cell transplant for acute myeloid leukemia, so the T cells may come from the graft donor. This sample comprised PBMCs, mostly from graft donor cells, obtained 360 days after TCRalphabeta/CD19-depleted stem cell transplant. The CDR3 DNA follows: TGCAGTGCTAGAGGCAGGGGGCTCTACAATGAGCAGTTCTTC. Its protein is CSARGRGLYNEQFF.